The 8 T cell receptor beta chains in this list originate from one sample, sequenced in a study of human T cells and chemical hapten exposure. TCRdb analysed the RACE reads with MiXCR anew, one entry per CDR3 protein. The sample contains tens of thousands of distinct CDR3 sequences, 25% to 40% of which appear only once. Described time point: patch test 1, 2 weeks after DPC sensitization. Treatment indicated: therapeutic diphenylcyclopropenone sensitization with weekly scalp DPC. The source material was whole blood, sampled in connection with sensitization to the hapten diphenylcyclopropenone (DPC). These receptors came from a man aged 35 to 55 with alopecia areata. Some clones in this sample may be carry-over from other donors' samples.

The chain combines TRBV7-9 with TRBJ2-7; no reliable D call. Between the trimmed V and J ends, which lost 8 bases and 0 bases, there was a span of 8 bases. Germline V lookup: CDR1 SEHNR, CDR2 FQNEAQ (reference sequence). The CDR3 has 12 residues. The CDR3 nucleotides read TGTGCCAGCGGTGACGGCTCCTACGAGCAGTACTTC. Residues: CASGDGSYEQYF.

This clonotype was detected a few times. The chain joins TRBV2 to TRBJ2-1; TRBD2 matches at 10 bases. Looked up from germline, CDR1 is SNHLY and CDR2 is FYNNEI. This CDR3 comprises 15 residues. Trimming cost V 6 bases and J 4 bases; bases outside gene matches: 6. CDR3 in amino acids: CASSAGTSVYNEQFF. DNA for the CDR3: TGTGCCAGCAGCGCCGGGACTAGCGTTTACAATGAGCAGTTCTTC.

The chain carries TRBV21-1 and TRBJ1-4; TRBD1 is the table's D call and was not checked against the DNA. TRBV21-1 constitutes a pseudogene. This CDR3 has 14 residues. CDR3 region: CASAPSSGHEKLFF. In DNA form, the CDR3 reads TGTGCCAGCGCCCCCTCGAGTGGGCATGAAAAACTGTTTTTT.

This clonotype has only a few counts. DNA of the CDR3: TGTGCCAGCAGTGACATGGGACAGGGGGCTTACGAGCAGTACTTC. Translating gives CASSDMGQGAYEQYF. The chain has TRBV2 and TRBJ2-7; TRBD1 matches at 12 bases. The CDR3 runs to 15 residues. With 3 bases clipped from V and 4 bases from J, the junction kept 4 bases outside the gene matches. CDR1 is SNHLY and CDR2 is FYNNEI in the germline V gene.

This clonotype occurred a few times. The chain uses TRBV12-3 or TRBV12-4 and TRBJ2-3; D is possibly TRBD1 (6 bases). V was trimmed by 6 bases and J by 5 bases, leaving 9 bases between them. The CDR3 loop spans 12 amino acids. The CDR3 is CASRSGVDTQYF. The CDR3 DNA reads as TGTGCCAGCAGATCAGGGGTAGATACGCAGTATTTT.

This clonotype was seen more than once but under ten times. The chain has TRBV20-1 and TRBJ1-2; D is unclear. The CDR3 spans 12 residues. V was pared by 0 bases and J by 2 bases, with 4 bases between. Per germline, CDR1 DFQATT and CDR2 SNEGSKA (reference sequence). Here the CDR3 DNA reads TGCAGTGCTAGAGATCACAACTATGGCTACACCTTC. This encodes CSARDHNYGYTF.

The genes are TRBV4-1 and TRBJ2-7; 10 bases are a match to TRBD2. Germline lookup yields CDR1 MGHRA and CDR2 YSYEKL. Trimming cost V 2 bases and J 4 bases; bases outside gene matches: 11. This CDR3 comprises 17 residues. CDR3 nucleotide sequence: TGCGCCAGCAGCCAAATGCTAAGGACTAGCGGACCTTACGAGCAGTACTTC. Translated: CASSQMLRTSGPYEQYF.

The CDR3 is CASSYLYTGELFF. In DNA, the CDR3 is TGTGCCAGCAGTTACTTGTACACCGGGGAGCTGTTTTTT. The chain couples TRBV6-2 or TRBV6-3 to TRBJ2-2; D remains unclear. Germline V lookup: CDR1 MNHEY, CDR2 SVGEGT. The CDR3 is 13 amino acids. V gave up 1 base and J gave up 3 bases, with 3 bases separating them.